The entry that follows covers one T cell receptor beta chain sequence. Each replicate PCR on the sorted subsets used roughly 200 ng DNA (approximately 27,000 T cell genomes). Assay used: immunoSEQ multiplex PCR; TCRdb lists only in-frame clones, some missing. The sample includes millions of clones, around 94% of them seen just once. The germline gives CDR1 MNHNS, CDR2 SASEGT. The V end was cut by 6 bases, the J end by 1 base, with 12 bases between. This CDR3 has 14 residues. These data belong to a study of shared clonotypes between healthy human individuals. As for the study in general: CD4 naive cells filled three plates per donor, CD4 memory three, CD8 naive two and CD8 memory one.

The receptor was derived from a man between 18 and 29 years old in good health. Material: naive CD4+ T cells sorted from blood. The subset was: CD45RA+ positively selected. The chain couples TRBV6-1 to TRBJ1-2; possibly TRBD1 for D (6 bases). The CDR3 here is CASRKQGGNYGYTF. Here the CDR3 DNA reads TGTGCCAGCAGAAAACAGGGCGGTAACTATGGCTACACCTTC.